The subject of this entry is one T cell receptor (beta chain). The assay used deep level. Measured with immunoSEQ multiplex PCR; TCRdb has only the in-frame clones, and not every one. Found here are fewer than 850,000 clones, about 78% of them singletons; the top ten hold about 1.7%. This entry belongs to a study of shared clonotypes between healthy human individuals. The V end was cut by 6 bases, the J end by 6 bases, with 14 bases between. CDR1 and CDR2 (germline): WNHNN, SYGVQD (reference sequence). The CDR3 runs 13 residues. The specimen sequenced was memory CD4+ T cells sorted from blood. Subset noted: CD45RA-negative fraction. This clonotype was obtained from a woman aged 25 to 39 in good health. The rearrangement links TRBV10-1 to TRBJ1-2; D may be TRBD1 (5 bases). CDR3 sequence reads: CASSPRRGDGYTF. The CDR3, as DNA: TGCGCCAGCAGCCCCCGTAGAGGGGATGGCTACACCTTC.